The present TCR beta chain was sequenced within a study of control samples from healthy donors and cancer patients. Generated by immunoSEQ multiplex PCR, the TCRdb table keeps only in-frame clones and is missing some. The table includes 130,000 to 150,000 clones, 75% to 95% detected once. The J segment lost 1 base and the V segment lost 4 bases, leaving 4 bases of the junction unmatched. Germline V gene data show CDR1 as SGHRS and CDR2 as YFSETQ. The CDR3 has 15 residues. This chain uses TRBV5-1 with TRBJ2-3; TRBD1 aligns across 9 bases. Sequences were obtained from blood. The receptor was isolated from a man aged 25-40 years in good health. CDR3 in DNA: TGCGCCAGCAGCACTACAGGGGGCGGCACAGATACGCAGTATTTT. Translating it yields CASSTTGGGTDTQYF.